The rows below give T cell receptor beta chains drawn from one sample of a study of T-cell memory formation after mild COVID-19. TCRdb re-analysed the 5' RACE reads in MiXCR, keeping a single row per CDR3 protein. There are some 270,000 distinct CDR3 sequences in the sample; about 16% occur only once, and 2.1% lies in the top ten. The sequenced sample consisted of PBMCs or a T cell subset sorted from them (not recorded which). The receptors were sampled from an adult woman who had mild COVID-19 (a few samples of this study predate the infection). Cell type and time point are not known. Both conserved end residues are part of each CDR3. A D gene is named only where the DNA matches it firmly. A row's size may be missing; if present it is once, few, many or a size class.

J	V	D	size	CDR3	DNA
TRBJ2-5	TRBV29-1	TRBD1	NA	CSVEGQGAGKTQYF	TGCAGCGTTGAAGGACAGGGGGCCGGAAAAACCCAGTACTTC
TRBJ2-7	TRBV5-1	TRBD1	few	CASSLAGTVPYEQYF	TGCGCCAGCAGCTTGGCCGGGACAGTCCCCTACGAGCAGTACTTC
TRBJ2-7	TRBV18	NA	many	CASSPPSSYEQYF	TGTGCCAGCTCACCTCCAAGCTCCTACGAGCAGTACTTC
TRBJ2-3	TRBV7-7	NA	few	CASSLSAGTTDTQYF	TGTGCTAGCAGCTTATCGGCAGGGACCACAGATACGCAGTATTTT
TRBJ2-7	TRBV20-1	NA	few	CSARDGRGQYF	TGCAGTGCTAGAGATGGCCGTGGGCAGTACTTC
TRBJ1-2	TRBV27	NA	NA	CASSLVGGGHGYTF	TGTGCCAGCAGTTTGGTAGGGGGTGGTCATGGCTACACCTTC
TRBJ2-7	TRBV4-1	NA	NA	CASSQDRGSKQYF	TGCGCCAGCAGCCAAGACAGAGGGAGTAAGCAGTACTTC
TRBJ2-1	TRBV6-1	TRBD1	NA	CASSEEDRVPYNEQFF	TGTGCCAGCAGTGAAGAGGACAGGGTACCCTACAATGAGCAGTTCTTC
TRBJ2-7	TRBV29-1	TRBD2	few	CSVRGVAGSSYEQYF	TGCAGCGTCCGGGGGGTGGCAGGTAGCTCCTACGAGCAGTACTTC
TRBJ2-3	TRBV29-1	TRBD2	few	CSVRTSGRTDTQYF	TGCAGCGTGAGGACTAGCGGCCGCACAGATACGCAGTATTTT
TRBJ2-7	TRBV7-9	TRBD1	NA	CASSRLDRAEQYF	TGTGCCAGCAGCCGTCTGGACAGGGCTGAGCAGTACTTC
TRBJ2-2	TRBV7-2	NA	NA	CASSPPVAGELFF	TGTGCCAGCAGCCCACCGGTTGCCGGGGAGCTGTTTTTT
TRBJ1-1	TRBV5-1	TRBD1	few	CASTPPGQSLTEAFF	TGCGCCAGCACCCCCCCGGGACAGTCTCTCACTGAAGCTTTCTTT
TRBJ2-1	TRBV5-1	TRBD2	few	CASSLAAGAEQFF	TGCGCCAGCAGCTTGGCAGCGGGGGCTGAGCAGTTCTTC
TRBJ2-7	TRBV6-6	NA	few	CASSPGTSAYEQYF	TGTGCCAGCAGCCCCGGGACATCCGCGTACGAGCAGTACTTC
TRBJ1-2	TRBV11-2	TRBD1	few	CASSSDRVNYGYTF	TGTGCCAGCAGTTCCGACAGGGTGAACTATGGCTACACCTTC
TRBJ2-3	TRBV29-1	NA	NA	CSVEHTGRRTDTQYF	TGCAGCGTTGAACATACCGGGAGACGCACAGATACGCAGTATTTT
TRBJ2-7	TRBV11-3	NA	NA	CASSRISDEQYF	TGTGCCAGCAGCCGAATCAGTGACGAGCAGTACTTC
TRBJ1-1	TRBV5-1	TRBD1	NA	CASSLSGQGNTEAFF	TGCGCCAGCAGCTTGAGTGGACAGGGGAACACTGAAGCTTTCTTT
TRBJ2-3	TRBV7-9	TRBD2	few	CASSLIRGRAPDTQYF	TGTGCCAGCAGCTTAATCCGCGGGAGGGCCCCAGATACGCAGTATTTT
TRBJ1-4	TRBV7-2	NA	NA	CASSFREVGGLSEKLFF	TGTGCCAGCAGCTTCAGGGAGGTGGGCGGGTTGAGTGAAAAACTGTTTTTT
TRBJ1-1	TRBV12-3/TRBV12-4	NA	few	CASSFGGLTEAFF	TGTGCCAGCAGTTTTGGGGGGCTCACTGAAGCTTTCTTT
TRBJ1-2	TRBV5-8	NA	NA	CASSLGADRPDYGYTF	TGTGCCAGCAGCTTGGGGGCCGACAGGCCCGACTATGGCTACACCTTC
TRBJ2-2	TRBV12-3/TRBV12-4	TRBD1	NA	CASSTDRGGTGELFF	TGTGCCAGCAGTACGGACAGGGGTGGCACCGGGGAGCTGTTTTTT
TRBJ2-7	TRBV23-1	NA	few	CAAGTEHYEQYF	TGCGCCGCCGGGACTGAACACTACGAGCAGTACTTC
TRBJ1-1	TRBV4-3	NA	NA	CASTRRVNTEAFF	TGCGCCAGTACAAGACGGGTGAACACTGAAGCTTTCTTT
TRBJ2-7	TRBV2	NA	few	CASSEGLKAYEQYF	TGTGCCAGCAGTGAAGGGCTTAAAGCCTACGAGCAGTACTTC
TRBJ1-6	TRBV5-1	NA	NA	CASSLGGDSPLHF	TGCGCCAGCAGCTTGGGGGGGGACTCACCCCTCCACTTT
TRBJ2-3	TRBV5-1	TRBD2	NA	CASSPSLAVDTQYF	TGCGCCAGCAGCCCCTCGCTAGCGGTAGATACGCAGTATTTT
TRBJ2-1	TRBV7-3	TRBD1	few	CASSLYAGGYDEQFF	TGTGCCAGCAGCTTATATGCAGGGGGCTACGATGAGCAGTTCTTC
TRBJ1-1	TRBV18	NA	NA	CASSPKVGPGNTEAFF	TGTGCCAGCTCACCAAAAGTGGGGCCGGGGAACACTGAAGCTTTCTTT
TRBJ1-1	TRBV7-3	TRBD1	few	CASSFGQGAAFF	TGTGCCAGCAGTTTCGGACAGGGGGCGGCTTTCTTT
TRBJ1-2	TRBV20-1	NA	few	CSASRTAGPGSYGYTF	TGCAGTGCTAGTAGGACGGCCGGGCCGGGGTCCTATGGCTACACCTTC
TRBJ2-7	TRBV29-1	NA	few	CSVEVRADEQYF	TGCAGCGTTGAAGTTCGGGCAGACGAGCAGTACTTC
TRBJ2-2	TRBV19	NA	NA	CASSIKLQTGELFF	TGTGCCAGTAGTATTAAACTCCAAACCGGGGAGCTGTTTTTT
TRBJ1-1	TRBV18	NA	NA	CASSPLSPNTEAFF	TGTGCCAGCTCACCGCTATCCCCGAACACTGAAGCTTTCTTT
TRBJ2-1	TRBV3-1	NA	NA	CASSQDMNEQFF	TGTGCCAGCAGCCAAGATATGAATGAGCAGTTCTTC
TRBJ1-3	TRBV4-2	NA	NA	CASSPRGESGNTIYF	TGTGCCAGCAGTCCTAGGGGAGAATCTGGAAACACCATATATTTT
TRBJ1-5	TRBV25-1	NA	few	CASSGGANQPQHF	TGTGCCAGCAGTGGGGGGGCCAATCAGCCCCAGCATTTT
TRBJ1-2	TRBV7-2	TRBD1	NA	CASSPSGQGYGYTF	TGTGCCAGCAGCCCATCGGGACAGGGTTATGGCTACACCTTC
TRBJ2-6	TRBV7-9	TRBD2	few	CASSLAGGPGANVLTF	TGTGCCAGCAGCTTAGCGGGAGGGCCTGGGGCCAACGTCCTGACTTTC
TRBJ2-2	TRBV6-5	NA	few	CASSYLHKELFF	TGTGCCAGCAGTTACTTGCATAAGGAGCTGTTTTTT